The entry that follows covers one T cell receptor beta chain sequence. This sample is drawn from a study of blood T cell repertoires in COVID-19. For the study at large: Samples taken during acute and convalescent COVID-19 were collected in the United States, Italy and Spain. PBMCs, B-cell-depleted T cells, or T cells provided the cDNA or gDNA that made up the material.

Per the original data handling: Amplification from reference gene primers served as the basis for estimated nucleated cell counts. Data came from immunoSEQ multiplex PCR; TCRdb stores just in-frame clones and leaves some out. The V and J calls and clone size come from that table; D and trimming were worked out from the DNA. The profile shows about 220,000 clones, 75% to 85% of them singletons. The CDR3 totals 14 residues. Germline CDR1 is SGHRS and CDR2 is YFSETQ. The V end lost 4 bases, the J end lost 7 bases, and 14 bases lay between the germline ends. The receptor's source is a woman in her seventies with COVID-19, enrolled during active disease. The V and J genes are TRBV5-1 and TRBJ1-4; no clear D gene. Sequences were obtained from peripheral blood. DNA of the CDR3: TGCGCCAGCAGCCCCGAGGGAGTTGTTGAAAAACTGTTTTTT. It specifies CASSPEGVVEKLFF.